Described below is a single T cell receptor (beta chain) sequence and its context. Antigen: not known. From germline, CDR1 is MNHEY and CDR2 SMNVEV (reference sequence). This CDR3 region has 14 residues. V dropped 6 bases and J dropped 2 bases, with 11 bases sitting between them. This specimen comes from a study of T cells in localized non-small cell lung cancer. Study outcomes and limitations: Only one tumor region went through sequencing, so heterogeneity may still be there. Tumor trailed uninvolved adjacent lung in T cell clonality, which peaked there.

Sequenced by immunoSEQ multiplex PCR; TCRdb stores in-frame clones only, minus some. The sample records 18,000 or so clones, approximately 91% being singletons. The source of this sequence is a man aged 35 to 69 with stage I lung adenocarcinoma. Sequencing used peripheral blood, obtained before any cancer treatment. The chain links TRBV27 to TRBJ2-1; D may be TRBD1 (5 bases). The CDR3 region has the DNA TGTGCCAGCAGAGGGGTTAGTACCTACAATGAGCAGTTCTTC. It is translated as CASRGVSTYNEQFF.